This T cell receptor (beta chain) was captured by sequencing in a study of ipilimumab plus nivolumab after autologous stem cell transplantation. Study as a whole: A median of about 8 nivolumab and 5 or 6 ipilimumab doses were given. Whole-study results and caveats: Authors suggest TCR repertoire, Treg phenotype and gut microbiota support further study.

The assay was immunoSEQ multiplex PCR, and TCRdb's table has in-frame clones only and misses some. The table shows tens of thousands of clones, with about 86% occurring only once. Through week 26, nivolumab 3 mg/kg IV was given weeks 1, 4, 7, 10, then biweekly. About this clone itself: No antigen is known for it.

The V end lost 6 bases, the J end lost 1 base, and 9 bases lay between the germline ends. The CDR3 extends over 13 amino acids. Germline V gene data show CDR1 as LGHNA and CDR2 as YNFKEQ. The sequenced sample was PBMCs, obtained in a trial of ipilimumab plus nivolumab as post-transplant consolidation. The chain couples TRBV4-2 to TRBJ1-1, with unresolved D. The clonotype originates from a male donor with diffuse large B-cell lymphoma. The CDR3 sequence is CASSTDGNTEAFF. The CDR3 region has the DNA TGTGCCAGCAGTACAGACGGGAACACTGAAGCTTTCTTT.